This T cell receptor (beta chain) appears in the sequencing data of a study of T-cell reconstitution after alpha-beta-depleted transplantation in children. CDR3 length: 11 amino acids. In germline, CDR1 is MNHEY, CDR2 SVGAGI. Trimming removed 6 bases from V and 9 bases from J, with 9 bases in between. This clonotype was seen repeatedly, ten times or more. Unique molecular identifiers were incorporated during preparation of the TCRbeta library. Using its own MiXCR run on the PCR reads, TCRdb lists one record per CDR3 protein. The table lists 400,000 to 500,000 distinct CDR3 sequences, under 13% of them singletons.

Sequencing used PBMCs from the stem cell graft donor, obtained from the stem cell graft. This receptor was obtained from a human donor who donated a stem cell graft to a child with acute myeloid leukemia. The chain couples TRBV6-5 to TRBJ2-4; possibly TRBD1 for D (5 bases). CDR3 residues: CASSQGTIQYF. The DNA of the CDR3 is TGTGCCAGCAGCCAGGGTACCATTCAGTACTTC.